Below, 11 T cell receptor beta chains from the same sample are listed, as sequenced in a study of blood T cell repertoires in COVID-19. Assay used: immunoSEQ multiplex PCR; TCRdb lists only in-frame clones, some missing. This sample has 300,000 to 400,000 clones, with more than 70% found just once. The sequencing input was peripheral blood. Receptor source: a woman in her seventies with COVID-19, enrolled during active disease.

The chain has TRBV13 and TRBJ1-3, with D possibly TRBD1 on 5 matching bases. CDR1 is PRHDT, CDR2 FYEKMQ, per germline (reference sequence). The CDR3 sequence is 14 residues long. Trimming stripped 5 bases from V and 4 bases from J, with 12 bases between. CDR3 residues: CASSLGGVGNTIYF. DNA of the CDR3: TGTGCCAGCAGCCTCGGAGGGGTAGGAAACACCATATATTTT.

This clone appeared a few times. V usage is TRBV5-6 and J usage is TRBJ1-4; D unresolved. Deletions cut 3 bases from V and 2 bases from J, with 14 bases between. CDR1 SGHDT and CDR2 YYEEEE come from the germline V gene. The CDR3 has 16 amino acids. The CDR3 loop reads CASSSSPQVTNEKLFF. Written as DNA, the CDR3 is TGTGCCAGCAGCTCCTCCCCGCAGGTGACTAATGAAAAACTGTTTTTT.

CDR3 amino acids: CASSFGQGGAETQYF. The CDR3 coding sequence is TGCGCCAGCAGCTTTGGACAGGGGGGGGCGGAGACCCAGTACTTC. The V and J genes are TRBV5-1 and TRBJ2-5; TRBD1 agrees at 10 bases. Trimming took 2 bases from V and 5 from J; bases not matched to a gene: 6. The germline gives CDR1 SGHRS, CDR2 YFSETQ. This CDR3 is 15 amino acids long.

The chain employs TRBV10-3 and TRBJ1-2, with no clear D. In germline, CDR1 is ENHRY, CDR2 SYGVKD. Trimming stripped 4 bases from V and 6 bases from J, with 9 bases between. This CDR3 region has 12 residues. CDR3 sequence (DNA): TGTGCCATCAGTGGGGTGAGGGATGGCTACACCTTC. It specifies CAISGVRDGYTF.

The chain uses TRBV20-1 and TRBJ1-5, with TRBD1 identical over 7 bases. The CDR3 loop spans 12 amino acids. CDR1 is DFQATT and CDR2 is SNEGSKA in the germline V gene (reference sequence). V gave up 3 bases and J gave up 6 bases; unmatched junction bases: 2. DNA for the CDR3: TGCAGTGCTAGTGACAGGGCTCAGCCCCAGCATTTT. It encodes CSASDRAQPQHF.

This clone was found a few times. The chain couples TRBV28 to TRBJ1-1, with a tentative D call TRBD1 (5 bases). The CDR3 contains 15 residues. Germline-derived CDR1 and CDR2 are MDHEN and SYDVKM. The V gene lost 6 bases and the J gene lost 1 base, with 15 bases spanning the gap. CDR3 bases: TGTGCCAGCAGGTCCCCCGGGCAGGGGAACACTGAAGCTTTCTTT. It encodes CASRSPGQGNTEAFF.

This clone was seen a few times. The genes are TRBV10-2 and TRBJ1-2, with 8 bases matching TRBD1. V shed 7 bases and J 3 bases; nucleotides not matched to a gene: 10. The germline V gene has CDR1 WSHSY and CDR2 SAAADI. The length of the CDR3 is 15 residues. In DNA form, the CDR3 reads TGCGCCAGCAACAGCATTACAGGGGGGGACTATGGCTACACCTTC. Translated, it gives CASNSITGGDYGYTF.

The J gene is TRBJ1-4, the V gene TRBV28, with D unclear. V was pared by 5 bases and J by 6 bases, with 13 bases between. The CDR3 sequence is 14 residues long. The V gene's germline CDR1 is MDHEN and CDR2 SYDVKM. The CDR3 bases are TGTGCCAGCAGTACCCAGGAACCCCATGAAAAACTGTTTTTT. Its protein product is CASSTQEPHEKLFF. Full variable domain (outside the CDR3, taken from reference TRBV28 and TRBJ1-4): DVKVTQSSRYLVKRTGEKVFLECVQDMDHENMFWYRQDPGLGLRLIYFSYDVKMKEKGDIPEGYSVSREKKERFSLILESASTNQTSMYLCASSTQEPHEKLFFGSGTQLSVL.

The chain uses TRBV27 and TRBJ1-2; 8 bases map to TRBD1. The CDR3 has 14 residues. V was pared by 5 bases and J by 6 bases, with 8 bases of the junction left unmatched. Germline CDR1 reads MNHEY; CDR2 reads SMNVEV (reference sequence). CDR3 DNA sequence: TGTGCCAGCAGTCCTCTCGGACAGGGCCATGGCTACACCTTC. Its translation: CASSPLGQGHGYTF.

V gene TRBV27 combines with J gene TRBJ1-2; D unclear. The length of the CDR3 is 13 residues. The germline V gene has CDR1 MNHEY and CDR2 SMNVEV (reference sequence). Trimming left V 2 bases short and J 3 bases short, with 7 bases between. CDR3: CASSLREDYGYTF. CDR3 nucleotides: TGTGCCAGCAGTTTAAGGGAGGACTATGGCTACACCTTC.

This chain joins TRBV18 and TRBJ2-3, with 8 bases matching TRBD2. The germline V gene has CDR1 KGHSH and CDR2 LQKENI. The CDR3 loop spans 15 amino acids. The trim removed 2 bases at V and 4 bases at J, leaving 5 bases unmatched. For the CDR3, the DNA is TGTGCCAGCTCACCAACGAACGGGGGGGCAGATACGCAGTATTTT. Protein: CASSPTNGGADTQYF.